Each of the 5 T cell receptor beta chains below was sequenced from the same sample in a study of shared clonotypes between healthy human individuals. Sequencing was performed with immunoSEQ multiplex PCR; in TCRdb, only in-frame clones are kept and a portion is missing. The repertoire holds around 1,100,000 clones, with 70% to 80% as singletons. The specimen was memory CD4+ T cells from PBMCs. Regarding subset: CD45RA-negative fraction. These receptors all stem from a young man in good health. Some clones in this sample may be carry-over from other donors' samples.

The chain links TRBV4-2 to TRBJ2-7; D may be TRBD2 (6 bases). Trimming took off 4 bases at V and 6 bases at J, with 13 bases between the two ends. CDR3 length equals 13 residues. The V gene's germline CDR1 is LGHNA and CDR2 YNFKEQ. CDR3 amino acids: CASSPGGPREQYF. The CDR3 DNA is TGTGCCAGCAGCCCAGGAGGGCCGCGCGAGCAGTACTTC.

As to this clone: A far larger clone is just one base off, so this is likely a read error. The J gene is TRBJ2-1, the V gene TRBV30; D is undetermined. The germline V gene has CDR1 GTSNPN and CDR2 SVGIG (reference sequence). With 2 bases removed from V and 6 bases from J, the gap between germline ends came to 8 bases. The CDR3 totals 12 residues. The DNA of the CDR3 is TGTGCCTGGAGTCACGGGCCCAATGAGCAGTTCTTC. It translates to CAWSHGPNEQFF.

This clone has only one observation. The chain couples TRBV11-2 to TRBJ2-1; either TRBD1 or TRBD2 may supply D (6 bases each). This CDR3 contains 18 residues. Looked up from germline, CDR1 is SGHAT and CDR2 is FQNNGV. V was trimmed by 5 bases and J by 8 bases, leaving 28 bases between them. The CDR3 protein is CASSQWGAGQDGFHEQFF. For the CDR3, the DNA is TGTGCCAGCAGCCAATGGGGGGCGGGACAAGATGGATTCCATGAGCAGTTCTTC.

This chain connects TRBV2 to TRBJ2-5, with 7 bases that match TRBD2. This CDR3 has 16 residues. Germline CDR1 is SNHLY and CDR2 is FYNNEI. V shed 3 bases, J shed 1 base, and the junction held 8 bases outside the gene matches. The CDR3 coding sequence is TGTGCCAGCAGTGAGGGGCTGCTAGCGGCCCAAGAGACCCAGTACTTC. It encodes CASSEGLLAAQETQYF.

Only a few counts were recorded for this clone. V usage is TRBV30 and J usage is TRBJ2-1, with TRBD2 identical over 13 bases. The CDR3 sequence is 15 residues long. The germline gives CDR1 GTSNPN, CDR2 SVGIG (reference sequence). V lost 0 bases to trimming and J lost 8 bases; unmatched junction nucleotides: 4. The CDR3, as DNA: TGTGCCTGGAGTGTACTAGCGGGAGGGTTGGATGAGCAGTTCTTC. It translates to CAWSVLAGGLDEQFF.